Each of the 30 T cell receptor beta chains below was sequenced from the same sample in a study of shared clonotypes between healthy human individuals. CD45RO-negative CD8 cells positively selected for CCR7 made up the naive population, which excluded terminally differentiated effector memory CD45RA+ cells. Measured with immunoSEQ multiplex PCR; TCRdb has only the in-frame clones, and not every one. Of 1.5 million to 2.5 million clones in the sample, less than 95% were seen once. Sequenced input: naive CD8+ T cells sorted from blood. These receptors came from a man between 18 and 29 years old in good health.

The V and J genes are TRBV4-3 and TRBJ2-7, with D possibly being TRBD2 (6 bases). The CDR3 contains 15 residues. V was shortened by 0 bases and J by 4 bases, with 13 bases between the two germline ends. Germline lookup yields CDR1 LGHNA and CDR2 YSLEER. The CDR3, as DNA: TGCGCCAGCAGCCAAGAGTGGGACTCCTTTTACGAGCAGTACTTC. The encoded protein is CASSQEWDSFYEQYF.

The chain has TRBV6-7 and TRBJ2-7; D remains unclear. TRBV6-7 has ORF status, its function being uncertain. V was cut by 4 bases and J by 0 bases, with 4 bases left in between. The CDR3 runs to 12 residues. The chain's CDR3 is CASSSPSYEQYF. Written as DNA, the CDR3 is TGTGCCAGCAGTTCCCCCTCCTACGAGCAGTACTTC.

The J gene is TRBJ2-1, the V gene TRBV10-3, with TRBD1 as a possible D gene (5 bases). The V gene lost 3 bases and the J gene lost 3 bases, with 12 bases spanning the gap. The CDR3 consists of 15 residues. Germline lookup yields CDR1 ENHRY and CDR2 SYGVKD. CDR3 loop: CAISEYLDSYNEQFF. The CDR3 region has the DNA TGTGCCATCAGTGAATATCTAGACAGCTACAATGAGCAGTTCTTC.

Points on this clone: Other nucleotide sequences from this sample produce the same CDR3. This chain joins TRBV27 and TRBJ2-3; no reliable D call. The germline V and J ends were trimmed by 8 bases and 1 base, with 13 bases remaining between them. From germline, CDR1 is MNHEY and CDR2 SMNVEV (reference sequence). The CDR3 loop spans 14 amino acids. The CDR3 DNA sequence: TGTGCCAGCTCCCCTGGGTTAGGCACAGATACGCAGTATTTT. Protein product: CASSPGLGTDTQYF.

The chain joins TRBV7-2 to TRBJ2-2; 9 positions agree with TRBD1. Trimming at V came to 2 bases and at J to 2 bases, leaving 6 bases not matched to a gene. The CDR3 length is 17 residues. Per germline, CDR1 SGHTA and CDR2 FQGNSA. CDR3 coding DNA: TGTGCCAGCAGCTTATTAGGGACAGGGTTAAACACCGGGGAGCTGTTTTTT. Residues: CASSLLGTGLNTGELFF.

A word on this clone: Distinct nucleotide sequences in the sample also encode this CDR3. The genes are TRBV28 and TRBJ2-7; 10 positions agree with TRBD2. J lost 4 bases, V lost 5 bases, and 2 bases had no gene match. The germline gives CDR1 MDHEN, CDR2 SYDVKM. The CDR3 spans 13 residues. CDR3 in DNA: TGTGCCAGCAGTCCAGCGGGGGGGTACGAGCAGTACTTC. Translated: CASSPAGGYEQYF.

CDR3 in amino acids: CASSPTAQNYGYTF. CDR3 nucleotides: TGTGCCAGCAGCCCGACCGCGCAGAACTATGGCTACACCTTC. V is TRBV5-4 and J is TRBJ1-2; D remains unclear. Trimming took off 4 bases at V and 2 bases at J, with 12 bases between the two ends. Germline lookup yields CDR1 SGHNT and CDR2 YYREEE (reference sequence). The CDR3 extends over 14 amino acids. Full variable domain (rest looked up from reference TRBV5-4 and TRBJ1-2): ETGVTQSPTHLIKTRGQQVTLRCSSQSGHNTVSWYQQALGQGPQFIFQYYREEENGRGNFPPRFSGLQFPNYSSELNVNALELDDSALYLCASSPTAQNYGYTFGSGTRLTVV.

To note about this clone: Different DNA sequences within this sample yield the same CDR3. The chain combines TRBV29-1 with TRBJ2-7, with D perhaps TRBD2 (7 bases). The V end was cut by 2 bases, the J end by 4 bases, with 15 bases between. This CDR3 has 14 residues. The germline V gene encodes CDR1 SQVTM and CDR2 ANQGSEA. CDR3 amino acids: CSVEIRGRGYEQYF. As DNA, the CDR3 is TGCAGCGTTGAAATCCGGGGGCGGGGGTACGAGCAGTACTTC.

The V call is TRBV11-2, the J call TRBJ2-2; a possible D gene is TRBD1 (6 bases). Germline loops: CDR1 SGHAT, CDR2 FQNNGV. The CDR3 is 14 amino acids. Trimming cost V 5 bases and J 4 bases, with 11 bases left between them. CDR3 loop: CASSPGTSTGELFF. DNA for the CDR3: TGTGCCAGCAGCCCCGGGACAAGCACCGGGGAGCTGTTTTTT.

V gene TRBV9 combines with J gene TRBJ2-5; 8 bases agree with TRBD2. V shed 0 bases, J shed 4 bases, and the junction held 5 bases outside the gene matches. CDR1 is SGDLS, CDR2 YYNGEE, per germline. This CDR3 is built from 15 residues. CDR3 sequence: CASSVAGGQGETQYF. DNA for the CDR3: TGTGCCAGCAGCGTAGCGGGAGGGCAGGGAGAGACCCAGTACTTC.

The chain uses TRBV4-3 and TRBJ2-5; 8 bases map to TRBD2. Germline lookup yields CDR1 LGHNA and CDR2 YSLEER. This CDR3 is 21 amino acids long. J gave up 4 bases and V 1 base, and 23 bases lay outside the gene matches. Written as DNA, the CDR3 is TGCGCCAGCAGCCAAGCACGCTCCGGACTAGCAGGAGTTCGCTCTTTAGAGACCCAGTACTTC. This translates into CASSQARSGLAGVRSLETQYF.

The rearrangement joins TRBV7-9 to TRBJ2-7, with D possibly being TRBD1 (6 bases). This CDR3 contains 15 residues. V lost 0 bases and J lost 2, with 11 bases in between. Looked up from germline, CDR1 is SEHNR and CDR2 is FQNEAQ (reference sequence). As DNA, the CDR3 is TGTGCCAGCAGCTTAGCGGCAGGGGCCGCCTACGAGCAGTACTTC. Translated: CASSLAAGAAYEQYF.

V usage is TRBV6-1 and J usage is TRBJ2-7; 7 bases fit TRBD2. The CDR3 runs 16 residues. The germline V gene encodes CDR1 MNHNS and CDR2 SASEGT. J gave up 2 bases and V 2 bases, and 9 bases lay outside the gene matches. The CDR3, as DNA: TGTGCCAGCAGTGAACTTGTCGGGGGGAGGACCTACGAGCAGTACTTC. It translates to CASSELVGGRTYEQYF.

The chain's CDR3 is CASSYYDTDGELFF. The DNA of the CDR3 is TGCGCCAGCAGCTATTACGACACGGACGGGGAGCTGTTTTTT. This rearrangement joins TRBV5-1 to TRBJ2-2; D not resolved. The V end was cut by 3 bases, the J end by 7 bases, with 13 bases between. CDR3 length: 14 residues. The germline gives CDR1 SGHRS, CDR2 YFSETQ.

The chain combines TRBV28 with TRBJ1-1; D perhaps matches TRBD1 (5 bases). Trimming shortened V by 5 bases and J by 0 bases, and 19 bases separated the two germline ends. CDR3 length equals 17 residues. Germline CDR1 and CDR2: MDHEN and SYDVKM. CDR3 sequence reads: CASSPLSGGVMNTEAFF. Written as DNA, the CDR3 is TGTGCCAGCAGTCCACTATCGGGGGGAGTCATGAACACTGAAGCTTTCTTT. The full variable domain, with the rest looked up from reference TRBV28 and TRBJ1-1, is DVKVTQSSRYLVKRTGEKVFLECVQDMDHENMFWYRQDPGLGLRLIYFSYDVKMKEKGDIPEGYSVSREKKERFSLILESASTNQTSMYLCASSPLSGGVMNTEAFFGQGTRLTVV.

The J gene is TRBJ2-5, the V gene TRBV6-5, with TRBD1 matching 7 bases. V lost 4 bases to trimming and J lost 4 bases; unmatched junction nucleotides: 3. The germline V gene encodes CDR1 MNHEY and CDR2 SVGAGI. The CDR3 extends over 13 amino acids. As DNA, the CDR3 is TGTGCCAGCAGTTTCGCAGGGGGAGAGACCCAGTACTTC. This codes for CASSFAGGETQYF.

This rearrangement joins TRBV15 to TRBJ2-7, with D perhaps matching TRBD1 (5 bases). The V end lost 2 bases, the J end lost 5 bases, and 13 bases lay between the germline ends. This CDR3 spans 14 amino acids. Germline CDR1 and CDR2: LNHNV and YYDKDF (reference sequence). The CDR3 DNA sequence: TGTGCCACCAGCAGAATCCAGGGTTCCCACGAGCAGTACTTC. Translated: CATSRIQGSHEQYF.

The chain couples TRBV6-5 to TRBJ2-5; a possible D gene is TRBD2 (6 bases). This CDR3 region has 15 residues. CDR1 is MNHEY and CDR2 is SVGAGI in the germline V gene. V lost 4 bases and J lost 1, with 13 bases in between. The chain's CDR3 is CASSFLAEIQETQYF. DNA of the CDR3: TGTGCCAGCAGTTTCTTAGCGGAGATCCAAGAGACCCAGTACTTC.

The chain uses TRBV6-5 and TRBJ2-1, with TRBD2 matching over 7 bases. V gave up 2 bases and J gave up 7 bases; unmatched junction bases: 8. The CDR3 extends over 15 amino acids. CDR1 is MNHEY, CDR2 SVGAGI, per germline. In DNA, the CDR3 is TGTGCCAGCAGTTACGGGGCGGGAGCACCTAATGAGCAGTTCTTC. Translated, it gives CASSYGAGAPNEQFF.

The chain uses TRBV4-1 and TRBJ2-7; D ambiguous. The germline CDR1 and CDR2 sequences are MGHRA and YSYEKL. CDR3 length: 13 residues. V gave up 4 bases and J gave up 5 bases, with 12 bases separating them. The CDR3 loop is CASSPKIWNEQYF. The CDR3 DNA sequence: TGCGCCAGCAGCCCCAAGATTTGGAACGAGCAGTACTTC.

The chain employs TRBV4-3 and TRBJ2-2; D gene ambiguous. The V and J ends lost 4 bases and 0 bases respectively, with 12 bases between them. The CDR3 covers 16 residues. The germline CDR1 and CDR2 sequences are LGHNA and YSLEER. CDR3 sequence: CASSPNLGTNTGELFF. In nucleotides, the CDR3 is TGCGCCAGCAGCCCCAACTTGGGGACGAACACCGGGGAGCTGTTTTTT.

The gene calls are TRBV7-2 and TRBJ2-5; D is possibly TRBD1 (6 bases). V lost 5 bases and J lost 7, with 20 bases in between. The CDR3 totals 15 residues. Germline values: CDR1 SGHTA, CDR2 FQGNSA. In nucleotides, the CDR3 is TGTGCCAGCAGCCATCGACAGGCCCAAGCTCTGACCCAGTACTTC. This sequence encodes CASSHRQAQALTQYF.

The J gene is TRBJ1-1, the V gene TRBV5-1; D is ambiguous. The CDR3 totals 15 residues. Germline-derived CDR1 and CDR2 are SGHRS and YFSETQ. The V end was cut by 7 bases, the J end by 0 bases, with 16 bases between. The CDR3 nucleotides read TGCGCCAGCTCTGTGGAGGGCAACGTGAACACTGAAGCTTTCTTT. As protein: CASSVEGNVNTEAFF.

This clone has a single count. The genes are TRBV5-1 and TRBJ2-3; possible D gene TRBD2, 6 bases. Germline CDR1 and CDR2: SGHRS and YFSETQ. The CDR3 consists of 14 residues. Trimming removed 2 bases from V and 2 bases from J, with 9 bases in between. The CDR3: CASSFWGDTDTQYF. CDR3 bases: TGCGCCAGCAGCTTTTGGGGGGACACAGATACGCAGTATTTT.

The chain has TRBV6-6 and TRBJ1-6, with D maybe TRBD1 (6 bases). Germline V gene sequence: CDR1 MNHNY, CDR2 SVGAGI (reference sequence). Trimming took off 4 bases at V and 5 bases at J, with 15 bases between the two ends. The length of the CDR3 is 16 residues. The CDR3 loop is CASSWDTGIDNSPLHF. As DNA, the CDR3 is TGTGCCAGCAGTTGGGATACAGGGATCGATAATTCACCCCTCCACTTT.

This chain joins TRBV30 and TRBJ1-1; the match to TRBD1 covers 10 bases. CDR3 length: 15 residues. Germline lookup yields CDR1 GTSNPN and CDR2 SVGIG (reference sequence). V shed 4 bases and J 4 bases; nucleotides not matched to a gene: 9. The CDR3 here is CAWNDQGQGGTEAFF. CDR3 DNA: TGTGCCTGGAACGATCAAGGACAGGGGGGCACTGAAGCTTTCTTT.

The rearrangement uses TRBV13 and TRBJ1-2; perhaps TRBD1 as D (6 bases). The CDR3 length is 17 residues. Germline CDR1 and CDR2: PRHDT and FYEKMQ (reference sequence). Trimming removed 3 bases at V and 5 bases at J, with 22 bases between. The CDR3 DNA is TGTGCCAGCAGCTTTTACAGGGAAGGGGTAATTGGATATGGCTACACCTTC. Its translation: CASSFYREGVIGYGYTF. Looking up the rest from reference TRBV13 and TRBJ1-2 gives the full variable domain: AAGVIQSPRHLIKEKRETATLKCYPIPRHDTVYWYQQGPGQDPQFLISFYEKMQSDKGSIPDRFSAQQFSDYHSELNMSSLELGDSALYFCASSFYREGVIGYGYTFGSGTRLTVV.

A word on this clone: The same CDR3 is also encoded by other DNA sequences in this sample. The J gene is TRBJ2-7, the V gene TRBV11-2; the D gene could be TRBD1 or TRBD2 (5 bases each). Trimming shortened V by 3 bases and J by 2 bases, and 8 bases separated the two germline ends. Germline V lookup: CDR1 SGHAT, CDR2 FQNNGV. This CDR3 is 13 amino acids long. Written as DNA, the CDR3 is TGTGCCAGCAGCTTCGGGGCCGCCTACGAGCAGTACTTC. Amino acid sequence: CASSFGAAYEQYF.

The V call is TRBV5-6, the J call TRBJ1-1; tentatively, D is TRBD1 (6 bases). V was cut by 3 bases and J by 6 bases, with 15 bases left in between. CDR1 is SGHDT, CDR2 YYEEEE, per germline. This CDR3 spans 14 amino acids. CDR3 nucleotide sequence: TGTGCCAGCAGCTCCCGACCCAGGGGCTCTGAAGCTTTCTTT. This gives the protein CASSSRPRGSEAFF.

The V call is TRBV9, the J call TRBJ2-7; no clear D gene. The germline V and J ends were trimmed by 4 bases and 2 bases, with 13 bases remaining between them. The CDR3 has 14 amino acids. Germline V gives CDR1 SGDLS, CDR2 YYNGEE. In DNA form, the CDR3 reads TGTGCCAGCAGCCCCGGCCACCTCCCCTACGAGCAGTACTTC. Protein product: CASSPGHLPYEQYF. Supplemented by reference TRBV9 and TRBJ2-7, the full variable domain reads DSGVTQTPKHLITATGQRVTLRCSPRSGDLSVYWYQQSLDQGLQFLIQYYNGEERAKGNILERFSAQQFPDLHSELNLSSLELGDSALYFCASSPGHLPYEQYFGPGTRLTVT.